This record looks at one T cell receptor (beta chain) sequence and its context. There is no known antigen for this receptor. One base away there is no much larger clone; base qualities are not given. The data belong to a study of CD8 T cells in Susac syndrome (dated by TCRdb to between 2017 and 2020). A note on the overall study: Among the Susac syndrome patients who were sequenced, clinically active disease was present in 5 or 6 and clinical remission was observed in eight. Susac syndrome patients were therapy-naive, on corticosteroids (some also receiving IVIg), or on IVIg alone at blood withdrawal. Whether CD8+ T cell activation and differentiation in Susac syndrome was antigen driven was tested using repertoire sequencing. What the research found in general, with its limitations: In the CD4+ T cell repertoire of Susac syndrome patients, clonal expansion was not detected. The number of individuals in the TCR sequencing and HLA analysis was acknowledged as relatively small.

RNA was extracted with the RNeasy kit and roughly 0.45 to 1 ug was reverse transcribed using random hexamers. The immunoSEQ multiplex PCR assay, covering 54 Vbeta and 13 Jbeta segments, was used to amplify TCR beta CDR3 regions. To correct PCR amplification bias, a synthetic template baseline was used for both primer optimization and computational correction. The study's processing was this. Reads were annotated to V, D and J genes per IMGT and analyzed with immunoSEQ Analyzer, keeping only productive sequences. Clonality was computed as one minus Shannon entropy normalized by log2 of the number of productive unique sequences. For each patient and control, public and private clones were evaluated within the 100 most prevalent clones. A clone was defined as Susac-specific if it was absent from the healthy and MS cohorts, from approximately 980 published viral clones and from other ImmuneACCESS disease sequences. Using fastp trimming at Q25 and MiXCR clonotype assembly, TCRdb reanalyzed the public sequencing data and kept in-frame beta chains. For every CDR3 protein sequence, its rows merge into one entry that carries the most common genes and DNA. The V and J calls reflect TCRdb's pipeline rather than the authors' work. For this sample the table gives 170,000 or so distinct CDR3 sequences, of which around 94% were detected only once. Of the sample, 0.099% falls within the top ten clones.

Clipping removes 5 bases from V and 6 bases from J, with 10 as the unmatched junction base count. CDR1 and CDR2 (MDHEN, SYDVKM) derive from the germline V gene. From cysteine to phenylalanine, the CDR3 is 16 amino acids long. This entry keeps only the CDR3 DNA: 48 bases, framed from base 1. Peripheral blood CD8+ and CD4+ T cells from healthy donors, Susac syndrome patients and multiple sclerosis patients were profiled by high-throughput TCR beta sequencing. The Susac syndrome patients fulfilled recently defined diagnostic criteria for either definite or probable disease. Bulk CD8+ and CD4+ T cells were purified magnetically by negative isolation, whereas CD8+ TEMRA cells were enriched by FACS. Blood was drawn into EDTA tubes, processed within 24 hours, and PBMCs were isolated by density gradient centrifugation. PBMCs intended for TCR sequencing were cryopreserved in liquid nitrogen and thawed later in a water bath at 37 degrees C. The sorted or isolated CD4+, CD8+ and CD8+ TEMRA cells reached a purity of at least 90%.

The clonotype comes from a human donor with Susac syndrome. The chain links TRBV28 with TRBJ2-7; 13 of the junction bases match TRBD2. Sequenced: CD4+ T cells from PBMCs. The CDR3 protein sequence reads: CASSPRWTSGSTEQYF. The nucleotide sequence is TGTGCCAGCAGTCCTCGATGGACTAGCGGGAGTACCGAGCAGTACTTC.